The TCR beta chain described here comes from a study of cytomegalovirus exposure and HLA in healthy donors (TCRdb year 2017). Looking at the study overall: In an earlier analysis of 587 of the donors, less than 350 Gb of sequence data and 100 million or so unique TCR beta sequences from roughly 200 million T cells were reported. About 320 gigabases of sequencing data and approximately 85 million unique TCR sequences were included in an early release covering 550 to 650 HLA-typed donors. Of the roughly 400 genotyped donors, approximately 83% fell in the genetic ancestry cluster associated with self-reported Caucasian donors. The aim of the study was to test whether cataloging public T cell receptors could identify signatures of past pathogen exposure. The study profiled the T cell repertoires of 550 to 700 subjects by immunosequencing and related them to cytomegalovirus serostatus. A separate validation cohort of 100 to 150 different subjects was used in addition to the 666-subject first cohort. To predict cytomegalovirus infection status, the study combined high-throughput TCR immunosequencing, statistical association of individual TCRs with disease status, and machine learning. To study patterns of TCR occurrence, a later analysis re-analyzed previously published TCR beta repertoires from hundreds of donors and added high-resolution HLA genotyping. Rather than drawing on any new phenotypic data, the later analysis identified candidate immune exposures from TCR beta sequences and the way those sequences occurred across donors. To decide whether each TCR beta V gene segment behaved as functional or pseudogenic, an earlier analysis of fewer than 750 of the donors relied on high-throughput TCR beta sequencing. Donor age, sex, ethnicity and CMV serostatus were compiled alongside the repertoire data. Genome-wide SNP genotypes for about 65% of the roughly 670 donors were used in a later genetic analysis, which treated that subset as a discovery cohort. Every repertoire in the discovery cohort had been generated on one and the same sequencing platform. HLA typing covered class I and class II loci at four-digit resolution. Typing coverage varied by locus: roughly 629-630 donors for A, B, C, DRB1 and DQB1; approximately 500 for DQA1; approximately 570 for DPA1; about 450 for DPB1. Roughly five DR-DQ haplotypes were treated as single units for association and clustering because of strong linkage in the cohort. Among some 400 genotyped donors of the cohort, an average of about 240,000 unique TCR beta nucleotide sequences was sequenced per donor, of which about 20% were non-productive.

Trimming takes 0 bases from V and 2 bases from J, and the germline ends sit 15 bases apart. Reading from cysteine to phenylalanine, the CDR3 counts 16 amino acids. Here the CDR3 DNA is all that survives: 48 bases in frame from base 1. CDR1 and CDR2, per the germline V gene, are SGHRS and YFSETQ. Worth noting for this clone: This clone's antigen is unknown. Within one base of it there is no much larger clone, and no base qualities were kept.

In total, around 600 healthy bone marrow donors made up the cohort. At the time of sampling, every cohort member was nominally healthy, though immune exposures that went unrecorded were likely present. The donor was CMV seronegative and belonged to the group of 320 or so seronegative cohort members. A peripheral blood sample was provided by each donor, and peripheral blood mononuclear cells were used for TCR beta sequencing. The Qiagen DNeasy Blood Extraction Kit was used to extract genomic DNA from the blood cell samples. The library was made by the immunoSEQ multiplex PCR assay. The multiplex PCR relied on a mix of 60 forward primers for TCR Vbeta segments and 13 reverse primers for TCR Jbeta segments. The CDR3 region of rearranged TCR beta genes was amplified from genomic DNA with a multiplex PCR assay. On the Illumina HiSeq System, the amplified TCR beta libraries were sequenced as 87-base-pair reads. For the original study's pipeline: A later analysis tallied roughly 80 million unique TCR beta chains across the 666 repertoires, and around 12 million of those chains were shared by two or more donors. Raw reads were error-corrected and collapsed into unique sequences with a nearest-neighbor algorithm that merged closely related sequences to remove PCR and sequencing errors. To assign V, D and J gene segments, CDR3 sequences were aligned to IMGT reference sequences. For a sequence to be retained, at least a six-nucleotide match to both a V gene segment and a J gene segment was required. Rearrangements were classified as productive when the CDR3 lacked stop codons and remained in frame with V and J, and all other rearrangements were classified as non-productive. CDR3 was defined according to IMGT convention as the region running from the second conserved V-encoded cysteine to the conserved J-encoded phenylalanine. The earlier analysis of 550 to 650 of the donors excluded any sequence lacking an unambiguous match to a single V gene segment. In an earlier analysis of about 590 of the donors, a V segment was called functional when productive rearrangements were above 56.7%, and segregating when the standard deviation between donors exceeded 5%. A statistical classification framework was developed to diagnose cytomegalovirus status using the catalog of TCR beta chain sequences. V and J gene assignment, in a later analysis, came from comparing TCR nucleotide sequences with IMGT/GENE-DB human TR gene sequences. Using the TCRdist pipeline, a later analysis assigned CDR3 sequences along with most-parsimonious VDJ recombination scenarios. In a later analysis, every TCR beta chain was defined by the combination of its CDR3 amino acid sequence and its V-gene family, and reads without a unique V-gene family were dropped. To address suspected cross-contamination and a sequencing artifact, a later analysis removed under 600 highly shared, low-generation-probability nucleotide sequences. In a later analysis, a clonal expansion index for each public chain was calculated from normalized within-repertoire ranks of inferred template counts. In a later analysis, generation probabilities were computed using a VDJ recombination model fitted to out-of-frame rearrangements, and the results were checked against IGoR. A later analysis scored TCR-TCR, TCR-HLA and TCR-CMV co-occurrence with hypergeometric tests, applying a repertoire-size bias correction to TCR pairs. In a later analysis, false discovery rates were estimated by permuting HLA or CMV assignments 20 times. In a later analysis, co-occurring TCRs were grouped using DBSCAN, with TCRdist sequence similarity added in when clustering inside HLA-allele-positive subsets. Co-occurrence clustering excluded repertoires with fewer than 30,000 or more than 120,000 public chains, plus five with anomalous nucleotide sharing. TCRdb limited this immuneACCESS table to in-frame rearrangements with V and J called. A share of clones is missing; checked studies link under half to unresolved V genes, and the rest is unexplained. The V and J calls and the clone size are those of that table, but D and trimming were determined from the DNA. This sample gives some 30,000 clones in total; around 80% of them show up just once. 3.6% of the sample lies in the top ten.

Overall study outcomes, separate from this receptor: In both the original and validation cohorts, the classifier was reported to diagnose cytomegalovirus status with high specificity and sensitivity. In the study, some 160 TCR beta chains were listed as associated with cytomegalovirus. According to a later genetic analysis, donors in an Asian-associated ancestry cluster had fewer N-insertions in productive TCRs than the roughly 700-donor mean. When HLA alleles, especially DR and DQ, strongly co-occurred, attributing TCR associations to individual alleles was difficult. A group of highly shared sequence variants was considered likely to be a technical artifact of the sequencing pipeline. A later analysis reported that several top co-occurrence clusters appeared linked to parvovirus B19, influenza, CMV and Epstein-Barr virus. Because some donors lacked HLA typing at each locus, the association tests relied only on the typed subset. Sequencing depth was assumed to be roughly uniform across donors in the presence/absence analyses, though that assumption may not hold. CMV serostatus was the only immune exposure information available for the cohort. The 87-base-pair reads could not distinguish some IMGT-functional V segments, including TRBV6-2 and TRBV6-3, so those segments were excluded. In a later analysis, the rate of TCR association differed among HLA loci, with DRB1 alleles having the most associated TCRs and HLA-C alleles having the fewest. A further reported finding was that TCR beta sequences accurately predicted the HLA-A and HLA-B alleles for most subjects in the first cohort. Correlated functional status among segregating V segments might reflect linkage disequilibrium, but an unknown experimental factor could not be ruled out. According to a later analysis, most CMV-associated TCR beta chains appeared to be HLA-restricted, and the HLA associations seemed to be driven largely by CMV exposure. In a later analysis, 16,951 TCR beta sequences were associated with specific HLA alleles at a false discovery rate of 0.05. Across donors, most TCR sequences were observed very rarely, whereas some public TCRs were present in many individuals. Because counts were too low, 15 to 20 rarely observed V segments, including chromosome 9 orphons, were excluded from the earlier analysis of roughly 580 of the donors. V-gene and J-gene trimming of TCR beta chains was associated with a missense DCLRE1C variant in a later genetic analysis, and the association was replicated in an independent cohort. A later analysis found that HLA-associated TCR beta chains were more clonally expanded and had lower generation probabilities than equally common non-associated chains. Only TCR beta chains were sequenced in this cohort, and the absence of alpha or paired-chain data limited detectable features. Three of the identified cytomegalovirus-associated TCR beta chains were confirmed in vitro to be specific for cytomegalovirus antigens. In an earlier analysis of about 540 of the donors, most TCR beta V segments were observed in productive rearrangements about 87% or about 30% of the time, broadly matching IMGT annotations. According to the authors, the approach could potentially be generalized to other disease states and immunological phenotypes.

Sequenced material: PBMCs. The receptor was derived from a young woman in good health and CMV-seronegative. The chain is made from TRBV5-1 and TRBJ2-7; no D gene can be assigned with confidence. The CDR3 region reads CASSLDWLQATYEQYF. In nucleotides, the sequence is TGCGCCAGCAGCTTGGATTGGTTGCAGGCAACCTACGAGCAGTACTTC.